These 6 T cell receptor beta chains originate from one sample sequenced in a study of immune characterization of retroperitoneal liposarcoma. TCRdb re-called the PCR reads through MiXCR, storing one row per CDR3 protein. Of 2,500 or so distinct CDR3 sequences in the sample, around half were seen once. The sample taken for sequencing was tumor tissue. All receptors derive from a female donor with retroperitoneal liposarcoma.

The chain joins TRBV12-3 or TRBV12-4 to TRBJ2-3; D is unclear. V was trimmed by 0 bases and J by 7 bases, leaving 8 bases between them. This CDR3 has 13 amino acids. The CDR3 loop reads CASSLAEMYTQYF. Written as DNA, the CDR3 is TGTGCCAGCAGTTTAGCCGAGATGTATACGCAGTATTTT.

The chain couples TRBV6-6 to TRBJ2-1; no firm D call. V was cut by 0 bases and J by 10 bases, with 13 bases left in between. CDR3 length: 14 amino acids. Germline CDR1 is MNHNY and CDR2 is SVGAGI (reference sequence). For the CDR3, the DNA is TGTGCCAGCAGTTACTCGACGGGTCCCTACGAGCAGTTCTTC. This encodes CASSYSTGPYEQFF.

DNA of the CDR3: TGTGCCAGCAGCTTAGTATGGCGGGAGGGGAATGAGCAGTACTTC. Amino acids: CASSLVWREGNEQYF. J is TRBJ2-1 and V is TRBV7-4; 9 bases are a match to TRBD2. The better agreement between TRBJ2-7 and the DNA end casts doubt on the J call. This CDR3 is built from 15 residues. CDR1 is SGHVT, CDR2 SQSDAQ, per germline.

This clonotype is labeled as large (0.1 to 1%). The DNA for the CDR3 is TGTGCCAGCAGCTTAGATAGGCAGCGGGTGTTCGAGCAGTACTTC. This sequence encodes CASSLDRQRVFEQYF. This rearrangement joins TRBV7-2 to TRBJ2-1; D perhaps matches TRBD2 (6 bases). The J call may be wrong; the DNA end is better matched by TRBJ2-7. CDR1 SGHTA and CDR2 FQGNSA come from the germline V gene. The CDR3 runs to 15 residues.

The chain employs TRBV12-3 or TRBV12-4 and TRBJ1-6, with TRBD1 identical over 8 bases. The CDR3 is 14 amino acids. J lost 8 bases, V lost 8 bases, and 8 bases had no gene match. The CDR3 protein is CASHRGQGYSPLHF. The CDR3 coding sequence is TGTGCCAGCCATCGAGGACAGGGATATTCACCCCTCCACTTT.

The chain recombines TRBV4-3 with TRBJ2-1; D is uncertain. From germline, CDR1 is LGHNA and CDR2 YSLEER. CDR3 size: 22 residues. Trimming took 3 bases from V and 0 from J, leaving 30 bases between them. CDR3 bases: TGCGCCAGCAGCCACGATTTGGCCCCAGGTCGGAACTCCTTTAGCTCCTACAATGAGCAGTTCTTC. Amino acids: CASSHDLAPGRNSFSSYNEQFF.